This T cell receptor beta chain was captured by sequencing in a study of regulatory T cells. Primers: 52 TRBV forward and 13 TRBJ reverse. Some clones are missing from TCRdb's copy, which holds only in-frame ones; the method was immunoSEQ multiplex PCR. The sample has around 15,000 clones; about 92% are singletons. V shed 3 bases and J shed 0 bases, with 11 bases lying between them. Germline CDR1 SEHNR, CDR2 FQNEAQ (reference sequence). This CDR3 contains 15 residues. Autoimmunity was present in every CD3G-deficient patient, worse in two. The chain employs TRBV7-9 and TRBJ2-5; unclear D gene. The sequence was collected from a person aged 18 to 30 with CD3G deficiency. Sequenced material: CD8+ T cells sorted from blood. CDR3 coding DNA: TGTGCCAGCAGCTTTTTTGACAACTACCAAGAGACCCAGTACTTC. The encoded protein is CASSFFDNYQETQYF.